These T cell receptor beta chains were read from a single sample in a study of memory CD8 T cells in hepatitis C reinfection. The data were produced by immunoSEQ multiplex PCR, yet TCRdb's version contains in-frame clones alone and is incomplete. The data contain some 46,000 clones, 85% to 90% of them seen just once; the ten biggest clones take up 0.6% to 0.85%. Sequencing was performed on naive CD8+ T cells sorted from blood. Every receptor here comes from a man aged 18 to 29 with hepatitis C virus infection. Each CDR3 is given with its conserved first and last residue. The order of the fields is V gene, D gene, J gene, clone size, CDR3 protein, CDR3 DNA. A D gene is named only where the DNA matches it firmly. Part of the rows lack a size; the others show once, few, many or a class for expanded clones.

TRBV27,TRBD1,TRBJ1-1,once,CASSTGGYTEAFF,TGTGCCAGCAGTACAGGGGGTTACACTGAAGCTTTCTTT
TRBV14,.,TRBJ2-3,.,CASSQSHDTQYF,TGTGCCAGCAGCCAGAGCCACGATACGCAGTATTTT
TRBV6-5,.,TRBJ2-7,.,CASSYSGTEQYF,TGTGCCAGCAGTTACTCGGGGACAGAGCAGTACTTC
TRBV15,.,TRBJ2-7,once,CATSRESTITGSWEQYF,TGTGCCACCAGCAGAGAATCCACCATTACAGGGTCTTGGGAGCAGTACTTC
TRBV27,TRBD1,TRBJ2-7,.,CASSPSYGDSPYEQYF,TGTGCCAGCAGTCCGTCCTATGGGGACAGCCCCTACGAGCAGTACTTC
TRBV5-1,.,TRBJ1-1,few,CASSLYGQNTEAFF,TGCGCCAGCAGCCTATATGGACAGAACACTGAAGCTTTCTTT
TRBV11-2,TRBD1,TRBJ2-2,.,CASSSGQGYTGELFF,TGTGCCAGCAGCTCGGGACAGGGGTACACCGGGGAGCTGTTTTTT
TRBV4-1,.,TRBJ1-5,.,CASSQLLRENQPQHF,TGCGCCAGCAGCCAACTGTTGAGAGAAAATCAGCCCCAGCATTTT
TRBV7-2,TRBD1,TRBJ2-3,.,CASSSGQGPRDTQYF,TGTGCCAGCAGCTCCGGACAGGGCCCCAGAGATACGCAGTATTTT
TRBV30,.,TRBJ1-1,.,CAWRAGENTEAFF,TGTGCCTGGAGGGCCGGAGAGAACACTGAAGCTTTCTTT
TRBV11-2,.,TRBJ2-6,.,CASSSGQNSGANVLTF,TGTGCCAGCAGCTCCGGACAGAACTCTGGGGCCAACGTCCTGACTTTC
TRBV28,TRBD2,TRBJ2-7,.,CASSSSPLSGRPYEQYF,TGTGCCAGCAGTTCTTCCCCCCTTAGCGGGAGGCCTTACGAGCAGTACTTC
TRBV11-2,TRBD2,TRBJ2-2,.,CASSAPSGGAPGELFF,TGTGCCAGCAGCGCCCCTAGCGGGGGGGCCCCCGGGGAGCTGTTTTTT
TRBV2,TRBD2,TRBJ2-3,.,CASSETSGGSSSTDTQYF,TGTGCCAGCTCCGAGACTAGCGGGGGATCTTCTAGCACAGATACGCAGTATTTT
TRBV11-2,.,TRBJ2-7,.,CASSFWPSPSYEQYF,TGTGCCAGCAGCTTTTGGCCTAGCCCTTCCTACGAGCAGTACTTC
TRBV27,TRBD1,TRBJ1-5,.,CASSYRGTGQPQHF,TGTGCCAGCAGTTACAGGGGCACAGGACAGCCCCAGCATTTT
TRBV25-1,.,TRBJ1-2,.,CASSGVRGNGYTF,TGTGCCAGCAGTGGGGTTAGGGGAAATGGCTACACCTTC
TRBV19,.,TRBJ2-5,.,CASSKQGLQETQYF,TGTGCTAGTAGTAAACAGGGTCTCCAAGAGACCCAGTACTTC
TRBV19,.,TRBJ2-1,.,CASRDPLGGRSYNEQFF,TGTGCCAGTAGAGACCCCTTAGGGGGTAGGTCCTACAATGAGCAGTTCTTC
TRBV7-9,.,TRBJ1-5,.,CASSTDSHQPQHF,TGTGCCAGCAGCACGGACAGCCATCAGCCCCAGCATTTT
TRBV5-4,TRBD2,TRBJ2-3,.,CASSLLAGFSTDTQYF,TGTGCCAGCAGCCTACTAGCGGGCTTTAGCACAGATACGCAGTATTTT
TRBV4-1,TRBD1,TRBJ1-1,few,CASSQTGRGGTEAFF,TGCGCCAGCAGCCAGACAGGGCGCGGAGGCACTGAAGCTTTCTTT
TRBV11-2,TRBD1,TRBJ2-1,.,CASRVQGFNEQFF,TGTGCCAGCAGAGTACAGGGGTTCAATGAGCAGTTCTTC
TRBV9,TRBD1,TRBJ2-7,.,CASSPAGQGYEQYF,TGTGCCAGCAGCCCCGCTGGACAGGGCTACGAGCAGTACTTC
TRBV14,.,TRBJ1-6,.,CASSPIQGYNSPLHF,TGTGCCAGCAGCCCAATCCAGGGCTATAATTCACCCCTCCACTTT
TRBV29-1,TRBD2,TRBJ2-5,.,CSVELGLAKETQYF,TGCAGCGTTGAATTAGGACTAGCTAAAGAGACCCAGTACTTC
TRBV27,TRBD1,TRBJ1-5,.,CASSRQGLNQPQHF,TGTGCCAGCAGCCGACAGGGGCTTAATCAGCCCCAGCATTTT
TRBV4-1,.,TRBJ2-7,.,CASSHGRFYEQYF,TGCGCCAGCAGCCATGGCAGATTCTACGAGCAGTACTTC
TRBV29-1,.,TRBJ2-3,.,CSVDDRSTDTQYF,TGCAGCGTCGATGACAGAAGCACAGATACGCAGTATTTT
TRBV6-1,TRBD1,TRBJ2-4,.,CASSANLGAGGGIQYF,TGTGCCAGCAGTGCCAACCTAGGGGCAGGGGGCGGCATTCAGTACTTC
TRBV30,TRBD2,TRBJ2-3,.,CAWSVFLAGGTDTQYF,TGTGCCTGGAGTGTATTCCTAGCGGGGGGCACAGATACGCAGTATTTT
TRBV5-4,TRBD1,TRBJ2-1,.,CASSGRQGYNEQFF,TGTGCCAGCAGCGGCAGACAGGGCTACAATGAGCAGTTCTTC
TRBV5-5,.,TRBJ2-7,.,CASSFRQGRYEQYF,TGTGCCAGCAGCTTCCGTCAGGGGCGGTACGAGCAGTACTTC
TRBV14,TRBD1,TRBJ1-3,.,CASSSTGTGNTIYF,TGTGCCAGCAGCTCGACAGGGACAGGAAACACCATATATTTT
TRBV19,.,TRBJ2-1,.,CASSMAGGPYNEQFF,TGTGCCAGTAGTATGGCGGGCGGGCCCTACAATGAGCAGTTCTTC
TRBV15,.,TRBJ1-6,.,CATSRGGFGSPLHF,TGTGCCACCAGCAGAGGAGGGTTCGGTTCACCCCTCCACTTT
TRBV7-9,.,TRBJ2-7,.,CASSPRGISYEQYF,TGTGCCAGCAGCCCCCGGGGGATCTCCTACGAGCAGTACTTC
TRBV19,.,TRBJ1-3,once,CASSPGDTAGNTIYF,TGTGCCAGTAGTCCAGGGGACACCGCTGGAAACACCATATATTTT
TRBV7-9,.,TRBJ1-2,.,CASSLIAATHNYGYTF,TGTGCCAGCAGCTTAATCGCGGCGACTCATAACTATGGCTACACCTTC
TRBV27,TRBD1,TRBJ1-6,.,CASRPTGRNSPLHF,TGTGCCAGCAGACCGACAGGGAGAAATTCACCCCTCCACTTT
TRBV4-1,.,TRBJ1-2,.,CASSQGEGDFYGYTF,TGCGCCAGCAGCCAAGGAGAAGGGGACTTCTATGGCTACACCTTC
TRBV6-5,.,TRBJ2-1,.,CASSYRGNEQFF,TGTGCCAGCAGTTACAGGGGCAATGAGCAGTTCTTC